This T cell receptor beta chain comes out of a study of CD8 T cells in Susac syndrome. Random hexamers primed reverse transcription of about 0.5 to 1 ug RNA. Amplification of TCR beta CDR3 across 54 Vbeta and 13 Jbeta was performed with immunoSEQ multiplex PCR. MiXCR, run by TCRdb on the immunoSEQ multiplex PCR reads, gives a single entry per CDR3 protein. The sample has roughly 150,000 distinct CDR3 sequences, about 91% seen once; the top ten hold 0.065% to 0.085%. Findings and caveats of the study: The TCR sequencing and HLA analysis in the study involved a relatively small number of individuals, as the study acknowledged.

The CDR3 loop spans 14 amino acids. Germline V lookup: CDR1 SGHAT, CDR2 FQNNGV. Trimming took 6 bases from V and 5 from J, leaving 16 bases between them. As concerns this clonotype: The antigen is undetermined.

TCR beta sequences were obtained from blood CD8+ and CD4+ T cells. Negative isolation yielded CD4+ and CD8+ T cells, and FACS enriched TEMRA cells. The receptor's source is a human donor in good health. The rearrangement uses TRBV11-2 and TRBJ1-2; D gene ambiguous. The sample consisted of CD4+ T cells from PBMCs. CDR3 loop: CASRQTGPRYGYTF. In nucleotides, the CDR3 is TGTGCCAGCAGACAAACCGGGCCAAGATATGGCTACACCTTC. Complete variable domain (other parts from reference TRBV11-2 and TRBJ1-2): EAGVAQSPRYKIIEKRQSVAFWCNPISGHATLYWYQQILGQGPKLLIQFQNNGVVDDSQLPKDRFSAERLKGVDSTLKIQPAKLEDSAVYLCASRQTGPRYGYTFGSGTRLTVV.